The 3 T cell receptor beta chains below were found in one sample sequenced in a study of T-cell reconstitution after alpha-beta-depleted transplantation in children. Construction of the TCRbeta library involved unique molecular identifiers. TCRdb independently ran MiXCR on the PCR reads; one entry per CDR3 protein. The table has about 260,000 distinct CDR3 sequences, around 7.8% seen once. Sequencing was performed on PBMCs, mostly from graft donor cells, taken 180 days after TCRalphabeta/CD19-depleted stem cell transplant. The source of these receptors is a male patient younger than 18 who had a stem cell transplant for acute lymphoblastic leukemia, so the T cells may come from the graft donor.

This clonotype was seen at least ten times. V gene TRBV11-2 combines with J gene TRBJ2-2, with 7 bases matching TRBD2. This CDR3 comprises 16 residues. V trimming: 5 bases; J trimming: 4 bases; junction bases outside the gene matches: 10. Germline CDR1 SGHAT, CDR2 FQNNGV. CDR3 nucleotides: TGTGCCAGCAGCCCCCGGACTAGTTCGGGCACCGGGGAGCTGTTTTTT. It is translated as CASSPRTSSGTGELFF.

This clonotype was counted once. A much more abundant neighbour one base away suggests this may be a read error. The J gene is TRBJ2-7, the V gene TRBV20-1; 10 bases map to TRBD1. V dropped 4 bases and J dropped 5; count of bases not matched to a gene: 5. The CDR3 covers 13 residues. Germline V gene data show CDR1 as DFQATT and CDR2 as SNEGSKA (reference sequence). The CDR3 loop is CSAKGDRGHEQYF. The CDR3 nucleotides read TGCAGTGCTAAAGGAGACAGGGGGCACGAGCAGTACTTC.

This clonotype occurred many times. V is TRBV5-1 and J is TRBJ2-1, with D possibly being TRBD1 (6 bases). Germline V gene sequence: CDR1 SGHRS, CDR2 YFSETQ. This CDR3 is 14 amino acids long. Deletions cut 0 bases from V and 5 bases from J, with 9 bases between. In nucleotides, the CDR3 is TGCGCCAGCAGCTTGGGGGGGCCCCACAATGAGCAGTTCTTC. It codes for CASSLGGPHNEQFF.